One and the same sample provided the 15 T cell receptor beta chains below, sequenced in a study of cytomegalovirus exposure and HLA in healthy donors. Primers included in the PCR were 60 Vbeta and 13 Jbeta primers. Measured with immunoSEQ multiplex PCR; TCRdb has only the in-frame clones, and not every one. The sample shows over 65,000 clones, and around 4.4% sits with its ten largest clones. Sequences were obtained from PBMCs. These receptors originate from a man under 40 in good health and CMV-seronegative.

V usage is TRBV4-1 and J usage is TRBJ2-5, with 9 bases aligning to TRBD2. CDR3 size: 15 residues. Losses at the gene ends were 1 base for V and 4 bases for J; bases not matched to a gene: 4. The germline CDR1 and CDR2 sequences are MGHRA and YSYEKL. The CDR3 DNA sequence: TGCGCCAGCAGCCAAGGAGCGGGGGGAGGAGAGACCCAGTACTTC. This encodes CASSQGAGGGETQYF.

This chain joins TRBV2 and TRBJ1-5; D gene ambiguous. CDR1 and CDR2 from the germline V gene are SNHLY and FYNNEI. V lost 6 bases and J 0 bases, leaving 18 bases between the germline ends. This CDR3 has 17 amino acids. CDR3 residues: CASSPLVAPSSNQPQHF. DNA of the CDR3: TGTGCCAGCAGCCCGCTGGTGGCCCCTTCTAGCAATCAGCCCCAGCATTTT.

The gene calls are TRBV6-1 and TRBJ1-2; a possible D gene is TRBD1 (6 bases). Germline CDR1 reads MNHNS; CDR2 reads SASEGT. V was pared by 5 bases and J by 4 bases, with 17 bases between. The CDR3 runs to 15 residues. CDR3 residues: CASSRTVDPGYGYTF. The CDR3, as DNA: TGTGCCAGCAGTCGGACAGTGGATCCCGGCTATGGCTACACCTTC.

The genes are TRBV11-2 and TRBJ1-1; 7 bases line up with TRBD1. V shed 6 bases and J 4 bases; nucleotides not matched to a gene: 8. The CDR3 totals 14 residues. Germline CDR1 reads SGHAT; CDR2 reads FQNNGV. CDR3: CASRSTGITTEAFF. CDR3 coding DNA: TGTGCCAGCAGATCGACAGGGATCACCACTGAAGCTTTCTTT.

The V and J genes are TRBV10-2 and TRBJ2-5, with 7 positions matching TRBD1. Germline CDR1 reads WSHSY; CDR2 reads SAAADI. The J segment lost 3 bases and the V segment lost 4 bases, leaving 8 bases of the junction unmatched. CDR3 length: 15 amino acids. This CDR3 reads CASSVGTVDKETQYF. In nucleotides, the CDR3 is TGCGCCAGCAGTGTAGGGACAGTGGATAAAGAGACCCAGTACTTC.

V is TRBV9 and J is TRBJ2-2; 7 bases line up with TRBD1. Germline lookup yields CDR1 SGDLS and CDR2 YYNGEE. This CDR3 region has 15 residues. Trimming at V came to 2 bases and at J to 4 bases, leaving 5 bases not matched to a gene. The CDR3 DNA follows: TGTGCCAGCAGCGTGTCACAGGGGCGCACCGGGGAGCTGTTTTTT. It codes for CASSVSQGRTGELFF.

V gene TRBV19 combines with J gene TRBJ1-2, with TRBD1 matching 11 bases. Germline V lookup: CDR1 LNHDA, CDR2 SQIVND (reference sequence). This CDR3 spans 15 amino acids. The V and J ends lost 2 bases and 3 bases, in that order; junction bases with no gene match: 2. This CDR3 reads CASSIRDRGDYGYTF. The CDR3 region has the DNA TGTGCCAGTAGTATACGGGACAGGGGGGACTATGGCTACACCTTC.

To note about this clone: One end of the junction fails to match germline, which may point to a read error. The rearrangement links TRBV7-9 to TRBJ1-1, with 9 bases aligning to TRBD1. This CDR3 is 14 amino acids long. The germline gives CDR1 SEHNR, CDR2 FQNEAQ (reference sequence). The CDR3 coding sequence is TGTGCCAGCAGCTTAGGGGCCCAGGGGACAGGGCTTCTCTTT. This encodes CASSLGAQGTGLLF. The full variable domain, completed using reference TRBV7-9 and TRBJ1-1, is DTGVSQNPRHKITKRGQNVTFRCDPISEHNRLYWYRQTLGQGPEFLTYFQNEAQLEKSRLLSDRFSAERPKGSFSTLEIQRTEQGDSAMYLCASSLGAQGTGLLFGQGTRLTVV.

Its frequency marks this clone as medium-sized (0.01 to 0.1%). The V call is TRBV7-3, the J call TRBJ2-3, with 7 bases aligning to TRBD1. Trimming cost V 2 bases and J 1 base; bases outside gene matches: 6. The CDR3 length is 16 residues. CDR1 is SGHTA and CDR2 is FQGTGA in the germline V gene. The DNA of the CDR3 is TGTGCCAGCAGCTTAGGGACAGCCAAACGCACAGATACGCAGTATTTT. The encoded protein is CASSLGTAKRTDTQYF.

The V call is TRBV5-1, the J call TRBJ2-3; D unresolved. Germline loops: CDR1 SGHRS, CDR2 YFSETQ. V lost 4 bases, J lost 1 base, and 16 bases lay in between. The CDR3 totals 16 residues. CDR3: CASSPSSTTRTDTQYF. The CDR3 region has the DNA TGCGCCAGCAGCCCCTCCTCAACTACCCGCACAGATACGCAGTATTTT.

V gene TRBV5-1 combines with J gene TRBJ1-3; TRBD1 matches at 8 bases. V gave up 4 bases and J gave up 4 bases; unmatched junction bases: 4. CDR3 length: 14 residues. Germline V lookup: CDR1 SGHRS, CDR2 YFSETQ. CDR3 amino acids: CASSRGQGGNTIYF. Here the CDR3 DNA reads TGCGCCAGCAGCCGCGGACAGGGAGGAAACACCATATATTTT.

The chain has TRBV25-1 and TRBJ2-1, with 8 positions matching TRBD1. Per germline, CDR1 MGHDK and CDR2 SYGVNS. J was trimmed by 4 bases and V by 6 bases; bases with no gene match: 2. This CDR3 spans 13 amino acids. For the CDR3, the DNA is TGTGCCAGCAGGGACAGGGAATACAATGAGCAGTTCTTC. It specifies CASRDREYNEQFF.

The chain combines TRBV5-6 with TRBJ1-2, with D possibly matching TRBD1 (5 bases). Germline V gives CDR1 SGHDT, CDR2 YYEEEE. Between the trimmed V and J ends, which lost 4 bases and 4 bases, there was a span of 14 bases. The CDR3 has 14 residues. In DNA form, the CDR3 reads TGTGCCAGCAGCCTGCGGATTCAGGGCTATGGCTACACCTTC. It specifies CASSLRIQGYGYTF.

The chain uses TRBV18 and TRBJ1-2; the D gene is possibly TRBD1 (6 bases). This CDR3 spans 13 amino acids. In germline, CDR1 is KGHSH, CDR2 LQKENI. V gave up 2 bases and J gave up 5 bases, with 9 bases separating them. CDR3 sequence reads: CASSPGTTYGYTF. The CDR3 DNA sequence: TGTGCCAGCTCACCAGGGACAACATATGGCTACACCTTC.

The chain employs TRBV18 and TRBJ1-5; 9 nucleotides agree with TRBD1. Trimming removed 6 bases from V and 6 bases from J; junction bases left unmatched: 9. Germline V gene data show CDR1 as KGHSH and CDR2 as LQKENI. This CDR3 region has 15 residues. The CDR3 spells CASSGTGRVSQPQHF. Here the CDR3 DNA reads TGTGCCAGCTCCGGGACAGGGAGGGTCAGTCAGCCCCAGCATTTT.